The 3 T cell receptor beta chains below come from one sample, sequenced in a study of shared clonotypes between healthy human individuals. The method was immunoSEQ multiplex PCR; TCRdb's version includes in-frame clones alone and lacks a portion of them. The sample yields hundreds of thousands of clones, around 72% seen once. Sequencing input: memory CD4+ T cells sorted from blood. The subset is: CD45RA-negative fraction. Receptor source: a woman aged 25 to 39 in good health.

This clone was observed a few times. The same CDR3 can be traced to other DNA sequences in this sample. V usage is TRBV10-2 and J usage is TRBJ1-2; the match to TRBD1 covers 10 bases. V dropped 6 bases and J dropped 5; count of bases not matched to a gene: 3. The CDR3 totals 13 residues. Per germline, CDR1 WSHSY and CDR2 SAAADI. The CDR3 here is CASSGTGDYGYTF. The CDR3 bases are TGCGCCAGCAGCGGGACAGGGGATTATGGCTACACCTTC.

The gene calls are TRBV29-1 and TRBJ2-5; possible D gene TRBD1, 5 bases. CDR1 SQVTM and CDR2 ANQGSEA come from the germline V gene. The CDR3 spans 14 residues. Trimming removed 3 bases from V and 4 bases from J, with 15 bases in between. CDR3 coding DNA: TGCAGCGTTGATCAGTACTCCCAGGGAGAGACCCAGTACTTC. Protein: CSVDQYSQGETQYF.

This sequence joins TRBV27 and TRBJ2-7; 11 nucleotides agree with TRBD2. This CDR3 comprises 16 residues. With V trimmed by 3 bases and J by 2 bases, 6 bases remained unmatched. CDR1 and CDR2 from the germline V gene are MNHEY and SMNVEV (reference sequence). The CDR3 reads CASSFTSGRLPYEQYF. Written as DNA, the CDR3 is TGTGCCAGCAGTTTTACTAGCGGGAGACTTCCCTACGAGCAGTACTTC.